What follows are 18 T cell receptor beta chains derived from one specimen sequenced in a study of blood T cell repertoires in COVID-19. Method: immunoSEQ multiplex PCR; TCRdb's copy keeps in-frame clones and lacks some. The table has roughly 300,000 clones, approximately 89% seen once; the top ten hold around 8%. The specimen was peripheral blood. These receptors were collected from a woman aged 45-60 years who had recovered from COVID-19.

V gene TRBV4-3 combines with J gene TRBJ2-1, with D possibly TRBD2 on 5 matching bases. Trimming removed 3 bases at V and 10 bases at J, with 16 bases between. The CDR3 loop spans 14 amino acids. Germline CDR1 LGHNA, CDR2 YSLEER. CDR3 nucleotides: TGCGCCAGCAGCCAGGCCCTCCGGGGAAGGGAGCAGTTCTTC. It translates to CASSQALRGREQFF.

The sample holds one count of this clone. V and J are TRBV5-8 and TRBJ2-2, with 11 nucleotides matching TRBD2. The germline V gene encodes CDR1 SGHTS and CDR2 YDEGEE. The CDR3 runs to 17 residues. V shed 4 bases, J shed 5 bases, and the junction held 10 bases outside the gene matches. The CDR3 here is CASSPRGLAGMTGELFF. CDR3 in DNA: TGTGCCAGCAGCCCTAGAGGACTAGCGGGCATGACCGGGGAGCTGTTTTTT.

V and J are TRBV3-1 (or the pseudogene TRBV3-2) and TRBJ2-5; D might be TRBD2 (5 bases). The V end lost 6 bases, the J end lost 5 bases, and 13 bases lay between the germline ends. The CDR3 has 13 residues. Germline loops: CDR1 LGHDT, CDR2 YNNKEL (reference sequence). Here the CDR3 DNA reads TGTGCCAGCAGACCATCGACGGGGGAGACCCAGTACTTC. It yields the protein CASRPSTGETQYF.

V is TRBV6-2 or TRBV6-3 and J is TRBJ1-1; D may be TRBD1 (5 bases). V dropped 3 bases and J dropped 0 bases, with 11 bases sitting between them. This CDR3 comprises 15 residues. In germline, CDR1 is MNHEY, CDR2 SVGEGT. The CDR3, as DNA: TGTGCCAGCAGTTATTTCACAGGTCTGAACACTGAAGCTTTCTTT. Encoded protein: CASSYFTGLNTEAFF.

The genes are TRBV7-9 and TRBJ1-1; no clear D. Trimming removed 2 bases from V and 6 bases from J, with 7 bases in between. Germline loops: CDR1 SEHNR, CDR2 FQNEAQ (reference sequence). This CDR3 contains 12 residues. The CDR3 region is CASSLTGAEAFF. CDR3 nucleotides: TGTGCCAGCAGCTTAACGGGTGCTGAAGCTTTCTTT.

V is TRBV2 and J is TRBJ1-2; TRBD1 might be the D (5 bases). The V end lost 4 bases, the J end lost 8 bases, and 14 bases lay between the germline ends. The CDR3 runs to 13 residues. Per germline, CDR1 SNHLY and CDR2 FYNNEI. The CDR3 sequence is CASSVKQGRGYTF. The CDR3 region has the DNA TGTGCCAGCAGTGTAAAGCAGGGCCGGGGCTACACCTTC.

This clone was found once. The CDR3: CASSQGESFSYEQYF. CDR3 sequence (DNA): TGCGCCAGCAGCCAAGGGGAGTCCTTCTCCTACGAGCAGTACTTC. The rearrangement joins TRBV4-1 to TRBJ2-7, with D possibly being TRBD2 (5 bases). Germline CDR1 is MGHRA and CDR2 is YSYEKL. This CDR3 has 15 amino acids. Between the trimmed V and J ends, which lost 1 base and 0 bases, there was a span of 10 bases.

The chain combines TRBV9 with TRBJ2-6; TRBD1 matches 8 bases. Germline-derived CDR1 and CDR2 are SGDLS and YYNGEE. J was trimmed by 6 bases and V by 2 bases; bases with no gene match: 4. The length of the CDR3 is 15 residues. The CDR3 spells CASSVGQGVANVLTF. CDR3 DNA: TGTGCCAGCAGCGTCGGACAGGGAGTGGCCAACGTCCTGACTTTC.

The V and J genes are TRBV2 and TRBJ2-1, with 8 bases aligning to TRBD1. CDR1 and CDR2 from the germline V gene are SNHLY and FYNNEI. The CDR3 is 16 amino acids. Trimming at V came to 1 base and at J to 3 bases, leaving 5 bases not matched to a gene. CDR3 nucleotide sequence: TGTGCCAGCAGTGAAGGAGTAGGACAGGGCTACAATGAGCAGTTCTTC. Residues: CASSEGVGQGYNEQFF.

The chain has TRBV29-1 and TRBJ2-7, with 10 bases aligning to TRBD1. Germline V gene lookup returns CDR1 SQVTM and CDR2 ANQGSEA. The CDR3 length is 16 residues. J gave up 5 bases and V 3 bases, and 13 bases lay outside the gene matches. DNA for the CDR3: TGCAGCGTTGAGGGATTCGGGACAGGGGTATTGGACGAGCAGTACTTC. Amino acids: CSVEGFGTGVLDEQYF.

The chain couples TRBV2 to TRBJ1-2; 9 bases fit TRBD1. The CDR3 length is 15 residues. From germline, CDR1 is SNHLY and CDR2 FYNNEI. Losses at the gene ends were 7 bases for V and 6 bases for J; bases not matched to a gene: 12. The CDR3 spells CASTRQGTGLDGYTF. CDR3 coding DNA: TGTGCCAGCACCAGACAGGGGACAGGGTTAGATGGCTACACCTTC.

The chain joins TRBV6-1 to TRBJ2-4; 9 bases are shared with TRBD1. With V trimmed by 1 base and J by 1 base, 8 bases remained unmatched. The CDR3 sequence is 18 residues long. The germline gives CDR1 MNHNS, CDR2 SASEGT. The CDR3 DNA reads as TGTGCCAGCAGTGAAGATTTACCGACAGGGGGTGCCAAAAACATTCAGTACTTC. Its translation: CASSEDLPTGGAKNIQYF.

The CDR3 reads CASSFSDRGAQYF. Here the CDR3 DNA reads TGTGCCAGCAGCTTTTCGGACAGGGGGGCCCAGTACTTC. The chain employs TRBV11-2 and TRBJ2-5, with TRBD1 matching over 10 bases. The trim removed 3 bases at V and 9 bases at J, leaving 4 bases unmatched. The CDR3 totals 13 residues. The germline gives CDR1 SGHAT, CDR2 FQNNGV.

A single count supports this clone. This chain connects TRBV5-6 to TRBJ2-3, with a tentative D call TRBD2 (5 bases). CDR1 is SGHDT, CDR2 YYEEEE, per germline. This CDR3 is built from 16 residues. V shed 4 bases and J shed 3 bases, with 18 bases lying between them. The CDR3 spells CASSPRLGVRTDTQYF. The DNA of the CDR3 is TGTGCCAGCAGCCCCCGGCTCGGGGTGAGGACAGATACGCAGTATTTT.

The V gene is TRBV28, the J gene TRBJ1-5; D possibly corresponds to TRBD1 (5 bases). Between the trimmed V and J ends, which lost 2 bases and 5 bases, there was a span of 13 bases. This CDR3 is built from 15 residues. The germline gives CDR1 MDHEN, CDR2 SYDVKM. The CDR3 reads CASSLIRTLDQPQHF. CDR3 DNA sequence: TGTGCCAGCAGTTTAATTCGGACACTGGATCAGCCCCAGCATTTT.

The V call is TRBV19, the J call TRBJ2-2; 10 bases map to TRBD1. Germline V lookup: CDR1 LNHDA, CDR2 SQIVND (reference sequence). With V trimmed by 6 bases and J by 6 bases, 4 bases remained unmatched. The CDR3 has 14 amino acids. CDR3 in DNA: TGTGCCAGTAGGGGACAGGGGCTTGCCGGGGAGCTGTTTTTT. Translation: CASRGQGLAGELFF.

The chain links TRBV7-9 to TRBJ2-7, with a tentative D call TRBD1 (6 bases). With 5 bases removed from V and 6 bases from J, the gap between germline ends came to 17 bases. From germline, CDR1 is SEHNR and CDR2 FQNEAQ (reference sequence). This CDR3 contains 14 residues. The CDR3 DNA follows: TGTGCCAGCAGCCAATCGAGACAGGTTGGCGAGCAGTACTTC. Amino acid sequence: CASSQSRQVGEQYF.

The chain is built from TRBV27 and TRBJ2-1; D is perhaps TRBD1 (5 bases). Trimming shortened V by 0 bases and J by 9 bases, and 15 bases separated the two germline ends. The CDR3 consists of 15 residues. CDR1 is MNHEY, CDR2 SMNVEV, per germline (reference sequence). CDR3: CASSLSGVRSGEQFF. The CDR3 DNA is TGTGCCAGCAGTTTATCAGGGGTCCGATCAGGTGAGCAGTTCTTC.